This TCR beta chain is drawn from a study of blood T cell repertoires in COVID-19. Study-level information: Acute-phase and convalescent COVID-19 samples originated in the United States, Italy and Spain. T cells, B-cell-depleted T cells, or PBMCs provided the cDNA or gDNA that served as material.

CDR1 and CDR2 (germline): SNHLY, FYNNEI. Trimming removed 4 bases from V and 9 bases from J, with 19 bases in between. The CDR3 consists of 15 residues. Methods used by the authors: It was from reference gene primer amplification that nucleated cell counts were estimated. Repertoires were generated with immunoSEQ multiplex PCR, while TCRdb's copy carries only in-frame clones and drops some. V, J and clone size were drawn from that table, and D and trimming were deduced from the DNA. The data show about 340,000 clones, under 95% seen once. The clonotype comes from a woman aged 18-30 years who had recovered from COVID-19. Material for sequencing was peripheral blood. The J gene is TRBJ2-1, the V gene TRBV2, with TRBD2 as a possible D gene (6 bases). This CDR3 is CASSVYAGSRGEQFF. The CDR3 nucleotides read TGTGCCAGCAGTGTATATGCGGGATCCCGGGGTGAGCAGTTCTTC.